The source of this T cell receptor (beta chain) is a study of shared clonotypes between healthy human individuals. The data were produced by immunoSEQ multiplex PCR, yet TCRdb's version contains in-frame clones alone and is incomplete. The table lists millions of clones, roughly 92% of them singletons. Adult Caucasians living in Nashville, Tennessee made up all of the donors. Unmatched junction bases numbered 6, after V lost 1 base and J lost 7 bases. From germline, CDR1 is GTSNPN and CDR2 SVGIG (reference sequence). The CDR3 covers 13 residues. J is TRBJ1-1 and V is TRBV30; the match to TRBD1 covers 7 bases. Specimen: naive CD4+ T cells sorted from blood. Regarding subset: CD45RA+ positively selected. The receptor comes from a man aged 18 to 30 in good health. CDR3 sequence reads: CAWSEGTAFEAFF. Here the CDR3 DNA reads TGTGCCTGGAGTGAGGGGACAGCTTTTGAAGCTTTCTTT.